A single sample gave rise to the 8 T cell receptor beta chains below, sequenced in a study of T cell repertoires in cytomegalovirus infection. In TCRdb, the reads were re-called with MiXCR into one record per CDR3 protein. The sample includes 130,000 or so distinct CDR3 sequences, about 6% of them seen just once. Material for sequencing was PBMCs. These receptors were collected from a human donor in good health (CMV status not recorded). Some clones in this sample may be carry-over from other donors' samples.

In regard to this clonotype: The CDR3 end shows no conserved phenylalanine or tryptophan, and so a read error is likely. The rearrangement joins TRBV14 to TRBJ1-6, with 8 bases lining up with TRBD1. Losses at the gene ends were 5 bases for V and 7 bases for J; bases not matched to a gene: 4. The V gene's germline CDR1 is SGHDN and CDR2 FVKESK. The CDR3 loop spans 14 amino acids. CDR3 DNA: TGTGCCAGCAGCTTCGGGACAGGCAATTCACCCCTCCACTTG. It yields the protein CASSFGTGNSPLHL.

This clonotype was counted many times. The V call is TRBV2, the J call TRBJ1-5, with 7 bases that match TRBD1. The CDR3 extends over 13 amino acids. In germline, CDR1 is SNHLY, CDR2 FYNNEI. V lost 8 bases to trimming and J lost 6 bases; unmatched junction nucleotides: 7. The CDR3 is CASRTGPPQPQHF. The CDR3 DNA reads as TGTGCCAGCCGGACAGGACCCCCTCAGCCCCAGCATTTT. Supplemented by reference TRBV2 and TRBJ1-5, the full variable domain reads EPEVTQTPSHQVTQMGQEVILRCVPISNHLYFYWYRQILGQKVEFLVSFYNNEISEKSEIFDDQFSVERPDGSNFTLKIRSTKLEDSAMYFCASRTGPPQPQHFGDGTRLSIL.

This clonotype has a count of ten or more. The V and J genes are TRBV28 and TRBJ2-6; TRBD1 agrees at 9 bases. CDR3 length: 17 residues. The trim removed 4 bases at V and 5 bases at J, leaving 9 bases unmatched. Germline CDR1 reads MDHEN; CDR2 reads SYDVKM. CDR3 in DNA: TGTGCCAGCAGTTCCTGGGACAGGGATGGCTGGGCCAACGTCCTGACTTTC. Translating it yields CASSSWDRDGWANVLTF.

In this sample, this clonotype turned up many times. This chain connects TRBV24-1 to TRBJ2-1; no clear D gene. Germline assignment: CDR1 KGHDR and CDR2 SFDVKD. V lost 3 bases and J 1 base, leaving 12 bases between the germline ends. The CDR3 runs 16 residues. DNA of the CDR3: TGTGCCACCAGTGATCTTCACGGTGGATCCTACAATGAGCAGTTCTTC. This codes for CATSDLHGGSYNEQFF.

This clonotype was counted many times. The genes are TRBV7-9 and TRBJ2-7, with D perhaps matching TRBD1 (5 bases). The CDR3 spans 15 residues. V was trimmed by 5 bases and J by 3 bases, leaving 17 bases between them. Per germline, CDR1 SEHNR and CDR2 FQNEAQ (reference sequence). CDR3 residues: CASSRPLGQGYEQYF. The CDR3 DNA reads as TGTGCCAGCAGCAGACCCTTAGGGCAGGGCTACGAGCAGTACTTC.

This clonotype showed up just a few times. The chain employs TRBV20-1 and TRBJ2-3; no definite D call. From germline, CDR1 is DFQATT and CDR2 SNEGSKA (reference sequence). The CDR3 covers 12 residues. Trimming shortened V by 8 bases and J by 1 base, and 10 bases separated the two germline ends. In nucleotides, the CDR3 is TGCAGTACATCAACTGGCACAGATACGCAGTATTTT. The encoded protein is CSTSTGTDTQYF.

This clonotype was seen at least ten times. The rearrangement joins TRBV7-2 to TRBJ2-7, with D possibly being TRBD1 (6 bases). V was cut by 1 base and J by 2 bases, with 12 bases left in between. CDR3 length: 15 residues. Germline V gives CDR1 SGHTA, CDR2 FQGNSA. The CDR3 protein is CASSLVEGTTYEQYF. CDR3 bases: TGTGCCAGCAGCTTAGTGGAAGGGACAACCTACGAGCAGTACTTC.

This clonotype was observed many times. The CDR3 coding sequence is TGTGCCAGCAGCCGCTGGGGTAGCGGGGGGGTTAGCACAGATACGCAGTATTTT. Encoded protein: CASSRWGSGGVSTDTQYF. The gene calls are TRBV7-2 and TRBJ2-3; 11 nucleotides agree with TRBD2. There are 18 residues in the CDR3. After removal of 5 bases from V and 0 bases from J, the junction contained 10 bases not matched to a gene. Germline CDR1 reads SGHTA; CDR2 reads FQGNSA.